Presented here are 28 T cell receptor beta chains from one specimen sequenced in a study of cytomegalovirus exposure and HLA in healthy donors. A multiplex PCR was run with 60 Vbeta primers and 13 Jbeta primers. Profiling relied on immunoSEQ multiplex PCR, and the TCRdb table lists in-frame clones only, not all of them. The data show fewer than 200,000 clones, 87% seen once. The sample consisted of PBMCs. All receptors derive from a young woman in good health and CMV-seronegative.

The J gene is TRBJ2-1, the V gene TRBV9; D might be TRBD2 (5 bases). Germline values: CDR1 SGDLS, CDR2 YYNGEE. The CDR3 covers 17 residues. V lost 3 bases and J lost 6, with 22 bases in between. CDR3 loop: CASSAVRASRGSNEQFF. The CDR3 DNA is TGTGCCAGCAGCGCCGTTCGGGCTAGCCGGGGTAGCAATGAGCAGTTCTTC.

The genes are TRBV9 and TRBJ2-5; no clear D gene. Germline CDR1 is SGDLS and CDR2 is YYNGEE. V was shortened by 4 bases and J by 5 bases, with 6 bases between the two germline ends. The length of the CDR3 is 11 residues. The CDR3 protein is CASSREETQYF. CDR3 sequence (DNA): TGTGCCAGCAGCCGTGAGGAGACCCAGTACTTC.

This sequence joins TRBV2 and TRBJ2-2; the D is unclear. The V end lost 5 bases, the J end lost 0 bases, and 10 bases lay between the germline ends. This CDR3 has 15 residues. From germline, CDR1 is SNHLY and CDR2 FYNNEI. CDR3 amino acids: CASSPTRSNTGELFF. Here the CDR3 DNA reads TGTGCCAGCAGTCCCACGCGATCGAACACCGGGGAGCTGTTTTTT.

The rearrangement uses TRBV7-9 and TRBJ2-7; maybe TRBD2 (5 bases). Germline lookup yields CDR1 SEHNR and CDR2 FQNEAQ (reference sequence). Trimming removed 2 bases from V and 5 bases from J, with 10 bases in between. This CDR3 spans 13 amino acids. This CDR3 reads CASSLSGKNEQYF. DNA for the CDR3: TGTGCCAGCAGCTTATCCGGGAAGAACGAGCAGTACTTC.

The rearrangement joins TRBV29-1 to TRBJ2-3, with a possible D match to TRBD1 (7 bases). From germline, CDR1 is SQVTM and CDR2 ANQGSEA. CDR3 length equals 15 residues. Between the trimmed V and J ends, which lost 5 bases and 2 bases, there was a span of 17 bases. CDR3 loop: CSVRGTAGVTDTQYF. The CDR3 nucleotides read TGCAGCGTTCGCGGGACAGCAGGGGTCACAGATACGCAGTATTTT.

The chain employs TRBV7-7 and TRBJ2-1; TRBD1 is a possible D gene (5 bases). CDR1 SSHAT and CDR2 FNYEAQ come from the germline V gene (reference sequence). The V end was cut by 1 base, the J end by 2 bases, with 9 bases between. There are 15 residues in the CDR3. The CDR3 loop reads CASSLETAPYNEQFF. CDR3 sequence (DNA): TGTGCCAGCAGCTTAGAGACAGCACCCTACAATGAGCAGTTCTTC.

Note on this clone: Other DNA sequences of this sample code for an identical CDR3. The chain joins TRBV5-1 to TRBJ2-1; perhaps TRBD2 as D (6 bases). CDR3 length: 16 amino acids. The germline CDR1 and CDR2 sequences are SGHRS and YFSETQ. Trimming stripped 4 bases from V and 4 bases from J, with 18 bases between. The CDR3 spells CASSPTRLGGYNEQFF. As DNA, the CDR3 is TGCGCCAGCAGCCCGACACGGTTGGGGGGTTACAATGAGCAGTTCTTC.

The rearrangement joins TRBV21-1 to TRBJ2-4; the table's D call, TRBD1, was not checked against the DNA. TRBV21-1 counts as a pseudogene. The CDR3 length is 14 residues. The CDR3 sequence: CASSKGDNKNIQYF. The CDR3 bases are TGTGCCAGCAGCAAAGGGGACAACAAAAACATTCAGTACTTC.

This sequence joins TRBV5-4 and TRBJ2-1; TRBD2 matches 16 bases. Unmatched junction bases numbered 9, after V lost 2 bases and J lost 10 bases. Germline CDR1 SGHNT, CDR2 YYREEE (reference sequence). This CDR3 has 17 amino acids. DNA for the CDR3: TGTGCCAGCAGCTTAAAGACCGGGACTAGCGGGGGGGTGGAGCAGTTCTTC. As protein: CASSLKTGTSGGVEQFF.

The J gene is TRBJ2-7, the V gene TRBV28; D not certain. V was clipped by 8 bases and J by 3 bases, with 11 bases between them. The CDR3 is 12 residues long. From germline, CDR1 is MDHEN and CDR2 SYDVKM. In DNA, the CDR3 is TGTGCCAGCGAATCCTCCGGCTACGAGCAGTACTTC. Protein: CASESSGYEQYF.

V usage is TRBV30 and J usage is TRBJ2-7; D possibly corresponds to TRBD2 (7 bases). Germline V lookup: CDR1 GTSNPN, CDR2 SVGIG (reference sequence). The CDR3 totals 16 residues. V was cut by 2 bases and J by 2 bases, with 19 bases left in between. CDR3 amino acids: CAWSIRRGGDTYEQYF. The CDR3 DNA reads TGTGCCTGGAGTATACGTCGGGGAGGGGACACCTACGAGCAGTACTTC.

This chain links TRBV7-2 with TRBJ1-2; possible D gene TRBD1, 5 bases. CDR3 length: 16 residues. V was pared by 4 bases and J by 4 bases, with 19 bases between. Germline CDR1 is SGHTA and CDR2 is FQGNSA. DNA for the CDR3: TGTGCCAGCAGCTCCAACCCCCAGGGTTTGGGCTATGGCTACACCTTC. It codes for CASSSNPQGLGYGYTF.

This chain uses TRBV5-1 with TRBJ2-1, with 9 bases lining up with TRBD1. This CDR3 is 18 amino acids long. J gave up 3 bases and V 1 base, and 11 bases lay outside the gene matches. From germline, CDR1 is SGHRS and CDR2 YFSETQ. The CDR3 protein is CASSLNIVRTGDYNEQFF. Written as DNA, the CDR3 is TGCGCCAGCAGCTTGAATATCGTTCGGACAGGGGACTACAATGAGCAGTTCTTC.

The V and J genes are TRBV30 and TRBJ1-1; a possible D gene is TRBD1 (5 bases). Germline values: CDR1 GTSNPN, CDR2 SVGIG (reference sequence). V was clipped by 3 bases and J by 0 bases, with 14 bases between them. This CDR3 region has 15 residues. CDR3 residues: CAWRTDSLMNTEAFF. The CDR3 region has the DNA TGTGCCTGGAGAACCGACAGCCTCATGAACACTGAAGCTTTCTTT.

This clone appeared once. The gene calls are TRBV6-1 and TRBJ1-2, with 8 bases fitting TRBD1. Germline V gives CDR1 MNHNS, CDR2 SASEGT. V shed 6 bases and J 4 bases; nucleotides not matched to a gene: 10. The CDR3 sequence is 15 residues long. This chain's CDR3 is CASRDTPDRAYGYTF. CDR3 coding DNA: TGTGCCAGCAGAGATACTCCGGACAGGGCCTATGGCTACACCTTC.

The chain uses TRBV9 and TRBJ2-2; 11 bases line up with TRBD2. The CDR3 runs to 15 residues. Germline V gene sequence: CDR1 SGDLS, CDR2 YYNGEE. Losses at the gene ends were 4 bases for V and 6 bases for J; bases not matched to a gene: 5. The CDR3, as DNA: TGTGCCAGCAGCAGCCTGACTAGCGGGGCCGGGGAGCTGTTTTTT. Residues: CASSSLTSGAGELFF.

The genes are TRBV5-4 and TRBJ2-5, with a tentative D call TRBD1 (6 bases). The closer fit of TRBJ2-7 to the DNA end suggests the J call may be wrong. Germline V CDR1 and CDR2: SGHNT, YYREEE (reference sequence). This CDR3 is built from 13 residues. The CDR3 sequence: CASSSGQRYEQYF. In nucleotides, the CDR3 is TGTGCCAGCAGCTCGGGACAAAGGTACGAGCAGTACTTC.

The gene calls are TRBV5-1 and TRBJ1-2; D gene ambiguous. Between the trimmed V and J ends, which lost 2 bases and 7 bases, there was a span of 6 bases. The CDR3 has 11 amino acids. The V gene's germline CDR1 is SGHRS and CDR2 YFSETQ. CDR3 amino acids: CASSFGIGYTF. The CDR3 DNA sequence: TGCGCCAGCAGCTTCGGGATTGGCTACACCTTC.

The chain has TRBV7-2 and TRBJ2-5, with TRBD2 identical over 9 bases. The germline V gene has CDR1 SGHTA and CDR2 FQGNSA. The CDR3 consists of 16 residues. V lost 2 bases and J lost 5; bases outside the gene matches: 9. This CDR3 reads CASSLQPRGGAETQYF. In DNA, the CDR3 is TGTGCCAGCAGCTTACAGCCGCGGGGGGGCGCGGAGACCCAGTACTTC.

The chain links TRBV4-1 to TRBJ1-4; D not resolved. The germline CDR1 and CDR2 sequences are MGHRA and YSYEKL. The CDR3 totals 15 residues. Trimming cost V 0 bases and J 8 bases, with 13 bases left between them. The CDR3 reads CASSQESIREEKLFF. In DNA, the CDR3 is TGCGCCAGCAGCCAAGAGAGTATACGAGAGGAAAAACTGTTTTTT.

The gene calls are TRBV5-1 and TRBJ1-2; D gene uncertain. The CDR3 length is 15 residues. Between the trimmed V and J ends, which lost 0 bases and 1 base, there was a span of 10 bases. CDR1 is SGHRS, CDR2 YFSETQ, per germline. The CDR3 region is CASSLATPLNYGYTF. CDR3 DNA sequence: TGCGCCAGCAGCTTGGCGACACCACTTAACTATGGCTACACCTTC.

As DNA, the CDR3 is TGCGCCAGCAGCCAAGACCTAGTCTCCCGAGAGACCCAGTACTTC. The encoded protein is CASSQDLVSRETQYF. The rearrangement uses TRBV4-1 and TRBJ2-5; no clear D. Trimming stripped 0 bases from V and 4 bases from J, with 12 bases between. Per germline, CDR1 MGHRA and CDR2 YSYEKL. The length of the CDR3 is 15 residues.

The V gene is TRBV27, the J gene TRBJ2-1; 7 bases line up with TRBD2. Trimming cost V 3 bases and J 6 bases; bases outside gene matches: 5. The CDR3 spans 14 residues. From germline, CDR1 is MNHEY and CDR2 SMNVEV (reference sequence). The DNA for the CDR3 is TGTGCCAGCAGTTTGGCGGGGGTCCGCAATGAGCAGTTCTTC. Translated, it gives CASSLAGVRNEQFF.

The chain has TRBV15 and TRBJ2-3, with TRBD2 matching 10 bases. This CDR3 is 15 amino acids long. The ends lost 5 bases at V and 4 bases at J; junction bases unmatched: 6. The germline V gene encodes CDR1 LNHNV and CDR2 YYDKDF (reference sequence). The CDR3: CATSGAGGGADTQYF. CDR3 coding DNA: TGTGCCACCAGCGGAGCGGGAGGGGGGGCAGATACGCAGTATTTT.

The rearrangement joins TRBV4-3 to TRBJ2-5, with 11 bases fitting TRBD1. The DNA end is a closer match to TRBJ2-7, so the J assignment may be wrong. Germline V gene lookup returns CDR1 LGHNA and CDR2 YSLEER. The CDR3 length is 16 residues. As DNA, the CDR3 is TGCGCCAGCAGCCGAGACCCCGGGACAGGGGGCTACGAGCAGTACTTC. As protein: CASSRDPGTGGYEQYF.

This chain joins TRBV7-6 and TRBJ2-5; D perhaps matches TRBD2 (6 bases). The germline gives CDR1 SGHVS, CDR2 FNYEAQ. V was shortened by 3 bases and J by 5 bases, with 13 bases between the two germline ends. CDR3 size: 14 residues. The CDR3 DNA follows: TGTGCCAGCAGCTTCAAATCCGCGGGGGAGACCCAGTACTTC. Amino acid sequence: CASSFKSAGETQYF.

The V call is TRBV5-1, the J call TRBJ1-5; D call uncertain. With 2 bases removed from V and 0 bases from J, the gap between germline ends came to 3 bases. This CDR3 contains 13 residues. The germline CDR1 and CDR2 sequences are SGHRS and YFSETQ. CDR3 loop: CASSFNSNQPQHF. In DNA, the CDR3 is TGCGCCAGCAGCTTTAATAGCAATCAGCCCCAGCATTTT.

This sequence joins TRBV7-2 and TRBJ2-6; maybe TRBD2 (7 bases). Trimming removed 1 base from V and 1 base from J, with 14 bases in between. Germline V lookup: CDR1 SGHTA, CDR2 FQGNSA. This CDR3 is 18 amino acids long. CDR3: CASSLGQGRVSGANVLTF. DNA for the CDR3: TGTGCCAGCAGCTTAGGGCAGGGGAGGGTTTCTGGGGCCAACGTCCTGACTTTC.